This T cell receptor beta chain was sequenced for a study of blood T cell repertoires in COVID-19. For the study at large: Spain, Italy and the United States supplied samples that represented acute and convalescent COVID-19. In each case, the material was cDNA or gDNA derived from T cells, B-cell-depleted T cells, or PBMCs.

This clone occurred once. At one end, the junction sequence differs from germline, possibly due to a read error. TCRdb's table, derived via immunoSEQ multiplex PCR, lists solely in-frame clones and lacks some. The data show about 100,000 clones, 80% seen once. Germline-derived CDR1 and CDR2 are MNHEY and SVGAGI. This CDR3 spans 15 amino acids. The specimen was peripheral blood. The TCR originated in a woman in her sixties or seventies with acute or convalescent COVID-19. This chain connects TRBV6-5 to TRBJ1-1, with D unresolved. The CDR3 sequence is CASSLIGVGNAEAFF. In DNA form, the CDR3 reads TGTGCCAGCAGCCTGATCGGGGTGGGGAACGCTGAAGCTTTCTTT.